This is a list of T cell receptor beta chains from one sample in a study of glioma-infiltrating T cells. TCRdb used MiXCR to reprocess the multiplex PCR reads, holding one entry per CDR3 protein. The sample has about 99,000 distinct CDR3 sequences; about 28% are singletons. The source material was glioma tissue, nonneoplastic brain tissue, or PBMCs (not recorded which). These TCRs come from a human donor with low-grade glioma or glioblastoma, undergoing nonglioma brain surgery, or in good health (not recorded which). Both conserved end residues are trimmed from each CDR3.

TRBV4-3,ASSQDSGLGFDNEQF
TRBV7-2,ASSKGTDLVYGYT
TRBV28,ASSGDRGDTIY
TRBV12-3/TRBV12-4,ASSWSGGSTDTQY
TRBV7-9,ASSSGTSGVEQF
TRBV4-3,ASSHGSSGGRETQY
TRBV12-3/TRBV12-4,ASSLVPGELF
TRBV27,ASSPSGTESYEQY
TRBV15,ATSDPGQSIRETQY
TRBV2,ASKVNPSTDTQY
TRBV11-1,ASGLGTAAQRNTEAF
TRBV12-3/TRBV12-4,ASSSTTRYSTDTQY
TRBV7-9,ASSPSGTVLEQY
TRBV28,ATRVQETQY
TRBV29-1,SPTEEAF
TRBV20-1,SARVGSGGANEKF
TRBV3-1,ASSPISLARSEQY
TRBV5-5,ASSERQDNEKLF
TRBV20-1,SATLRDRNSPLH
TRBV4-3,ASSQGVGQGANTEAF
TRBV11-2,ASRLWAGDMNTEAF
TRBV7-2,ASSLFRAGTDTQY
TRBV14,ASSQDPQQGRREQF
TRBV18,ASSPEGSEKLF
TRBV7-6,ASSPSWSHYGYT
TRBV29-1,SGRTASSYEQY
TRBV12-5,ASGLVQKGVNTEAF
TRBV14,ASSTSTNTEAF
TRBV6-2/TRBV6-3,ASSYGVTYEQY
TRBV7-2,ASSPGTGDGQPQH
TRBV7-2,ASSLSSGSGNTIY
TRBV6-2/TRBV6-3,ASSYGGTGSTDTQY
TRBV19,ASSPVGETQY
TRBV15,ATSRKTGTGKETQY
TRBV19,ASSINLVQPQH